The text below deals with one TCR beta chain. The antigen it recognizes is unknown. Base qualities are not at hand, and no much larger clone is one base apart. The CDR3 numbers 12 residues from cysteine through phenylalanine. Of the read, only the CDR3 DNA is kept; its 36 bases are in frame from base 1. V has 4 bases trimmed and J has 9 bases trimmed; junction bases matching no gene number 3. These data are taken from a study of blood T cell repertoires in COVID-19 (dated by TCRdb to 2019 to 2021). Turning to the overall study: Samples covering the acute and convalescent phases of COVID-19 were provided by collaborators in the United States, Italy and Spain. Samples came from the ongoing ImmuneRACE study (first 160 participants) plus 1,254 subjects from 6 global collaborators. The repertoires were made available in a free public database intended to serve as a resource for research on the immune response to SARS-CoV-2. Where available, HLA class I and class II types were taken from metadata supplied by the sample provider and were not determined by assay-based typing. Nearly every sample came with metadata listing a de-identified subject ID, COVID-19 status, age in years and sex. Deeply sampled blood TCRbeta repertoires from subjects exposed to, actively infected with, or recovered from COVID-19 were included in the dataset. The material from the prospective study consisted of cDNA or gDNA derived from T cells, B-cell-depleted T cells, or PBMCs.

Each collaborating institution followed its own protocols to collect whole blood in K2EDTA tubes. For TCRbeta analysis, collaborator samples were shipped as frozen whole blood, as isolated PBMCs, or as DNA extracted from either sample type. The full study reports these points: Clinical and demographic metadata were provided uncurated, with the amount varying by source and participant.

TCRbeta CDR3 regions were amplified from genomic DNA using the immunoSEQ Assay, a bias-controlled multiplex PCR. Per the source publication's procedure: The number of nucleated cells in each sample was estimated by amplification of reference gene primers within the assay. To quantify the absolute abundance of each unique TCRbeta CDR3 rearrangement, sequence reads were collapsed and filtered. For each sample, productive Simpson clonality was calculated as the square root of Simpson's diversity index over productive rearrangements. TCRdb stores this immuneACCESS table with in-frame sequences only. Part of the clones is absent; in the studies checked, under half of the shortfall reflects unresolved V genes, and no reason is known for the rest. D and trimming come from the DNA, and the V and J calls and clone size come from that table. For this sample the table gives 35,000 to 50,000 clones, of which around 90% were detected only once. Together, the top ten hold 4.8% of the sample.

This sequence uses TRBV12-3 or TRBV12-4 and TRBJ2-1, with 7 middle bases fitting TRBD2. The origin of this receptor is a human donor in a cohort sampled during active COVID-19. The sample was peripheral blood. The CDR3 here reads CASSWTSLEQFF. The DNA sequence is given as TGTGCCAGCAGTTGGACTAGTCTTGAGCAGTTCTTC.